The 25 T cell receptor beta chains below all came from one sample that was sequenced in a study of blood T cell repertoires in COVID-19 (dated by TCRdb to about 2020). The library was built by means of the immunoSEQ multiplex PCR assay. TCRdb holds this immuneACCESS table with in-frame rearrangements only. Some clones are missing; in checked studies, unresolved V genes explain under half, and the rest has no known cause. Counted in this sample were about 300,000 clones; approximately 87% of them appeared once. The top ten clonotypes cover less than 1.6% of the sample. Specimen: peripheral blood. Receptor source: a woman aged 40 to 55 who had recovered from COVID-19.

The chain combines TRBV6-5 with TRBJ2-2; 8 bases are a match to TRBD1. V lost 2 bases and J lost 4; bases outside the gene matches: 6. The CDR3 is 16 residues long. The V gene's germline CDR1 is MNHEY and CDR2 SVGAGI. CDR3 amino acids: CASSYTDRVATGELFF. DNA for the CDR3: TGTGCCAGCAGTTACACGGACAGGGTAGCCACCGGGGAGCTGTTTTTT.

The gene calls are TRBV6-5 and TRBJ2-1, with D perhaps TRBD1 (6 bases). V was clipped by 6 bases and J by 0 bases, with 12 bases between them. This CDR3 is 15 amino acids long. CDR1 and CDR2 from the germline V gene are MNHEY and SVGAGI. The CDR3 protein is CASSLTGISYNEQFF. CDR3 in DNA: TGTGCCAGCAGCCTCACAGGGATCTCCTACAATGAGCAGTTCTTC.

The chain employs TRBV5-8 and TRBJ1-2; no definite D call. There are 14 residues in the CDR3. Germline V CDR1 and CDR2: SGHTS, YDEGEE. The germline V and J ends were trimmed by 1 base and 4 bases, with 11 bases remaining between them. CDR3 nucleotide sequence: TGTGCCAGCAGCTTGTGGCAGGTCCTCTATGGCTACACCTTC. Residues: CASSLWQVLYGYTF.

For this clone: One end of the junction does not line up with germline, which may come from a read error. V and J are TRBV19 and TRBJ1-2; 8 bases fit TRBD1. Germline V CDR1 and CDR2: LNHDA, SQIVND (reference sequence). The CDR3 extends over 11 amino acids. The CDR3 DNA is TGTGCCTGTAGACAGGGGACTGGCTACACCTTC. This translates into CACRQGTGYTF.

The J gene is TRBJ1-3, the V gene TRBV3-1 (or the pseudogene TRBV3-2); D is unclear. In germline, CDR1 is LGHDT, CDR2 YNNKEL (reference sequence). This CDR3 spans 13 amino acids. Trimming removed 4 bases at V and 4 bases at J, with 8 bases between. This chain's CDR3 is CASSPANGNTIYF. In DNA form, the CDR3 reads TGTGCCAGCAGCCCCGCGAACGGAAACACCATATATTTT.

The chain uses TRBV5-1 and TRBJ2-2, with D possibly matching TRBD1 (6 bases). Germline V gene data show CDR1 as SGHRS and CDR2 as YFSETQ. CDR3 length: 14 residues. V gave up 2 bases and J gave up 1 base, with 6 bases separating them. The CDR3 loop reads CASSLQGNTGELFF. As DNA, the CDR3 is TGCGCCAGCAGCTTACAGGGGAACACCGGGGAGCTGTTTTTT.

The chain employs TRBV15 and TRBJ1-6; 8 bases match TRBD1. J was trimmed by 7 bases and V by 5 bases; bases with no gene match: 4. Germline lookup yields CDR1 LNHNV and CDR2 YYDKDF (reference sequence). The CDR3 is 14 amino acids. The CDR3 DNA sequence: TGTGCCACCAGCCTAAGACAGGGGAATTCACCCCTCCACTTT. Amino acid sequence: CATSLRQGNSPLHF.

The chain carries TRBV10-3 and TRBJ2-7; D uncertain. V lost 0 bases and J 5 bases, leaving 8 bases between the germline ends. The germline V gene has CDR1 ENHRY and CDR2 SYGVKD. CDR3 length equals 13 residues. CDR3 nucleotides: TGTGCCATCAGTGAGTCCCCGAGAAACGAGCAGTACTTC. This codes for CAISESPRNEQYF.

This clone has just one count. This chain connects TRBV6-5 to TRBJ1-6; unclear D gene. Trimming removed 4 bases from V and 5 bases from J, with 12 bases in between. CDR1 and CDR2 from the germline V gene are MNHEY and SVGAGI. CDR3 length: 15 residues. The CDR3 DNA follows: TGTGCCAGCAGTTCTCGGGGTCCTGATAATTCACCCCTCCACTTT. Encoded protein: CASSSRGPDNSPLHF.

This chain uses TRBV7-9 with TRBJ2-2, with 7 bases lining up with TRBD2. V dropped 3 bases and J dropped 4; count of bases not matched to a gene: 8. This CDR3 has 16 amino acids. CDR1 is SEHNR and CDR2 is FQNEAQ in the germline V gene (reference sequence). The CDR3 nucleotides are TGTGCCAGCAGCTTCCAGACTAGCTTGAGCACCGGGGAGCTGTTTTTT. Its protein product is CASSFQTSLSTGELFF.

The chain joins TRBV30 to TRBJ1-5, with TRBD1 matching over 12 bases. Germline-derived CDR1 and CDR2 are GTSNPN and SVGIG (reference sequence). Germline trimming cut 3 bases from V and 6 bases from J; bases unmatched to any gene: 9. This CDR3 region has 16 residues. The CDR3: CAWSRPGQGASQPQHF. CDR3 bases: TGTGCCTGGAGCCGCCCGGGACAGGGGGCCAGTCAGCCCCAGCATTTT.

The DNA for the CDR3 is TGTGCCAGCAGCGTTGCGGGGGATGAGCAGTTCTTC. Its protein is CASSVAGDEQFF. The gene calls are TRBV5-4 and TRBJ2-1; 7 bases are a match to TRBD2. This CDR3 region has 12 residues. Germline V gene data show CDR1 as SGHNT and CDR2 as YYREEE (reference sequence). With 4 bases clipped from V and 8 bases from J, the junction kept 3 bases outside the gene matches. The full variable domain, its missing parts supplied by reference TRBV5-4 and TRBJ2-1, is ETGVTQSPTHLIKTRGQQVTLRCSSQSGHNTVSWYQQALGQGPQFIFQYYREEENGRGNFPPRFSGLQFPNYSSELNVNALELDDSALYLCASSVAGDEQFFGPGTRLTVL.

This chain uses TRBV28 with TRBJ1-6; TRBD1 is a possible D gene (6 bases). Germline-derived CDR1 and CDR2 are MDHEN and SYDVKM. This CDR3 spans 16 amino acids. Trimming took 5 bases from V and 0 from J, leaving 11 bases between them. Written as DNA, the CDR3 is TGTGCCAGCAGTGCACAGGGAGACTCCTATAATTCACCCCTCCACTTT. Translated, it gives CASSAQGDSYNSPLHF. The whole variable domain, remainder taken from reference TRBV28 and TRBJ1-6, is DVKVTQSSRYLVKRTGEKVFLECVQDMDHENMFWYRQDPGLGLRLIYFSYDVKMKEKGDIPEGYSVSREKKERFSLILESASTNQTSMYLCASSAQGDSYNSPLHFGNGTRLTVT.

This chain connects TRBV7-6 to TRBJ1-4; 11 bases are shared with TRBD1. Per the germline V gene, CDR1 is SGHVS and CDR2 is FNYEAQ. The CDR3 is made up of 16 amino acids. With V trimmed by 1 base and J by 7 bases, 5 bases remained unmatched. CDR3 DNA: TGTGCCAGCAGCTTAGAGGCGGGACAGGGGGGTGAAAAACTGTTTTTT. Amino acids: CASSLEAGQGGEKLFF. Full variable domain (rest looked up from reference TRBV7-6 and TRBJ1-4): GAGVSQSPRYKVTKRGQDVALRCDPISGHVSLYWYRQALGQGPEFLTYFNYEAQQDKSGLPNDRFSAERPEGSISTLTIQRTEQRDSAMYRCASSLEAGQGGEKLFFGSGTQLSVL.

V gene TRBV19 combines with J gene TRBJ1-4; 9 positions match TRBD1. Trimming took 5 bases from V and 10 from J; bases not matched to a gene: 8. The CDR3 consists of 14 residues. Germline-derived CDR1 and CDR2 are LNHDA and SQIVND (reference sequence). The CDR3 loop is CASSSRDRALKLFF. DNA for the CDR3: TGTGCCAGTAGTTCCCGGGACAGGGCCCTAAAACTGTTTTTT.

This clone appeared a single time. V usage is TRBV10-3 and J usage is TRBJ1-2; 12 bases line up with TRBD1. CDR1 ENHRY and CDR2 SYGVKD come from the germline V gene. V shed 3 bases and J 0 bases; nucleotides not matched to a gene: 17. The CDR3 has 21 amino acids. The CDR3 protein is CAISDPGTGGSSPLANYGYTF. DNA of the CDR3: TGTGCCATCAGTGACCCCGGGACAGGGGGCTCCTCCCCGTTAGCTAACTATGGCTACACCTTC.

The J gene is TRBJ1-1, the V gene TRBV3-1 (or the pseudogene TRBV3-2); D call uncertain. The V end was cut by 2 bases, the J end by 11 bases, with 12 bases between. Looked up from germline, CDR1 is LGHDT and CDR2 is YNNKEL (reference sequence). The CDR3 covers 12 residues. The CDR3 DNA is TGTGCCAGCAGCCAAAATGAGGGCGGGGCTTTCTTT. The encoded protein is CASSQNEGGAFF.

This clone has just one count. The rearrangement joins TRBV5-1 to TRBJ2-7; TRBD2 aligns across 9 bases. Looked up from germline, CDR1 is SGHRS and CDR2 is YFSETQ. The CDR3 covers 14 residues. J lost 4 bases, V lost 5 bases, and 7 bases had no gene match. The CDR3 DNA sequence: TGCGCCAGCAGAGTAATGCTAGCGGGGTACGAGCAGTACTTC. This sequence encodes CASRVMLAGYEQYF. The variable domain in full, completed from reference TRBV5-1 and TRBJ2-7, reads KAGVTQTPRYLIKTRGQQVTLSCSPISGHRSVSWYQQTPGQGLQFLFEYFSETQRNKGNFPGRFSGRQFSNSRSEMNVSTLELGDSALYLCASRVMLAGYEQYFGPGTRLTVT.

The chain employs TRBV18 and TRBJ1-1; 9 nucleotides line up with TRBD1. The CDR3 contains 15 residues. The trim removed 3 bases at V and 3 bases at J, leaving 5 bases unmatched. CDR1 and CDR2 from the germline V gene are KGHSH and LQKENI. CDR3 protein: CASSPGTGMYTEAFF. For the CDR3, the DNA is TGTGCCAGCTCACCCGGGACAGGGATGTACACTGAAGCTTTCTTT.

CDR3 residues: CASSFNNEQFF. As DNA, the CDR3 is TGTGCCAGCAGTTTTAACAATGAGCAGTTCTTC. The chain couples TRBV6-6 to TRBJ2-1; D unresolved. The CDR3 runs 11 residues. V shed 4 bases and J shed 5 bases, with 3 bases lying between them. Germline V CDR1 and CDR2: MNHNY, SVGAGI (reference sequence).

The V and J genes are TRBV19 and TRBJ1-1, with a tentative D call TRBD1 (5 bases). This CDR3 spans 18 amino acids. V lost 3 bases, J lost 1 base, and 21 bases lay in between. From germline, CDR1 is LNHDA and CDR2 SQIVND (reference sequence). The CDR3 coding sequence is TGTGCCAGTAGTATTGACCAGGGAAGGGGCCGAAGGAACACTGAAGCTTTCTTT. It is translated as CASSIDQGRGRRNTEAFF.

The CDR3 coding sequence is TGTGCCAGCAGCGACGTAGGCAGGGGAGAGACCCAGTACTTC. Translating gives CASSDVGRGETQYF. This rearrangement joins TRBV11-2 to TRBJ2-5; a weak D match, TRBD1 (6 bases). Between the trimmed V and J ends, which lost 5 bases and 4 bases, there was a span of 14 bases. This CDR3 has 14 residues. Germline V gene sequence: CDR1 SGHAT, CDR2 FQNNGV.

The CDR3 region has the DNA TGTGCCAGCAGCCTAGGGTGGACAGGGGGGCGAACTGAAGCTTTCTTT. It encodes CASSLGWTGGRTEAFF. This chain links TRBV14 with TRBJ1-1; 10 bases match TRBD1. The CDR3 sequence is 16 residues long. Germline CDR1 reads SGHDN; CDR2 reads FVKESK. V lost 4 bases, J lost 5 bases, and 10 bases stayed unmatched.

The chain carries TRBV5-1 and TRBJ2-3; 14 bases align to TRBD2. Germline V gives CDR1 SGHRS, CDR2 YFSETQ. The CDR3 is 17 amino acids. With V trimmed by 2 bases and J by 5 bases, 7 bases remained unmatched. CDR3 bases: TGCGCCAGCAGCTTCGGGACTAGCGGGGGTCTAGGAGATACGCAGTATTTT. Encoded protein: CASSFGTSGGLGDTQYF.

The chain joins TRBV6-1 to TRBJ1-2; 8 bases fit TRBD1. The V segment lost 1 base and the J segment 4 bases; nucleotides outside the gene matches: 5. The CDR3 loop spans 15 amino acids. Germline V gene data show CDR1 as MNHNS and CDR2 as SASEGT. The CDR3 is CASSEGAGGPYGYTF. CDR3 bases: TGTGCCAGCAGTGAAGGGGCAGGGGGCCCCTATGGCTACACCTTC.